The source of this T cell receptor beta chain is a study of CD8 T cells in ankylosing spondylitis. Study-wide findings and caveats: Blood of patients with ankylosing spondylitis appeared to be characterized by a TCR beta motif of eight highly homologous variants.

V lost 3 bases and J lost 4, with 15 bases in between. The CDR3 covers 15 residues. From the 5' RACE reads, TCRdb called clonotypes with MiXCR, one entry per CDR3 protein. Counted here are fewer than 400,000 distinct CDR3 sequences, more than 20% occurring once; the ten biggest clones make up about a sixth. This clonotype was picked up a small number of times. What it recognizes is unknown. The clonotype originates from a male donor with ankylosing spondylitis. The sample was blood, either unsorted or a sorted T cell fraction (not recorded which). V gene TRBV12-3 or TRBV12-4 combines with J gene TRBJ1-1; maybe TRBD1 (6 bases). In DNA form, the CDR3 reads TGTGCCAGCAGTTTTTACGGGGGGCTGGGCACTGAAGCTTTCTTT. Its translation: CASSFYGGLGTEAFF.